This T cell receptor (beta chain) derives from a study of STAT3 mutations in large granular lymphocyte leukemia. Study-level background: Roughly half of the longitudinally sequenced T-LGLL patients carried detectable canonical activating STAT3 mutations. Study-level findings and limits: At least one immunodominant TCR beta clonotype appeared in every T-cell large granular lymphocyte leukemia patient. After therapy, about 30% of the 18 patients switched clonotypes, all new clones STAT3 wild type. Samples missed the first appearance of the clone.

Each sample's TCRbeta library yielded on average approximately 41,000 productive templates. Profiling relied on immunoSEQ multiplex PCR, and the TCRdb table lists in-frame clones only, not all of them. This sample has more than 10,000 clones, with 65% to 90% found just once. Germline V gene data show CDR1 as SGHTS and CDR2 as YDEGEE. This CDR3 is built from 13 residues. Trimming removed 6 bases from V and 4 bases from J, with 13 bases in between. About this clone itself: Its antigen is not known.

The sample consisted of peripheral blood mononuclear cells. The chain couples TRBV5-8 to TRBJ1-2; D gene ambiguous. This receptor was identified in a man older than 75 with T-cell large granular lymphocyte leukemia. Some clones in this sample may be carry-over from other donors' samples. CDR3 amino acids: CASNPRKTYGYTF. CDR3 DNA sequence: TGTGCCAGCAATCCACGAAAGACCTATGGCTACACCTTC.